Listed below are T cell receptor beta chains from one sample, sequenced in a study of cytomegalovirus exposure and HLA in healthy donors. Here immunoSEQ multiplex PCR was the method, and the copy in TCRdb shows in-frame clones only, minus some. The sample contains 100,000 to 150,000 clones, about 70% of which appear only once. Sequencing input: PBMCs. The origin of the receptors is a woman aged 55 to 70 in good health and CMV-seropositive. Both conserved end residues are part of each CDR3. A D gene is named only where the DNA matches it firmly. Part of the rows lack a size; the others show once, few, many or a class for expanded clones.

cdr3_nt cdr3_aa clone_size j_call d_call v_call
TGTGCCAGTAGTAGGACAGGGGGTACCCCCGCGTATGGCTACACCTTC CASSRTGGTPAYGYTF NA TRBJ1-2 TRBD1 TRBV19
TGTGCCAGCAGTTACGACCGGGACAGGGACTATGGCTACACCTTC CASSYDRDRDYGYTF NA TRBJ1-2 TRBD1 TRBV6-5
TGTGCCAGCAGCTTAGCTCCGGAGGCCGAGCAGTACTTC CASSLAPEAEQYF NA TRBJ2-7 NA TRBV11-1
TGTGCCAGCAGCCCAGGGACACTCTATGGCTACACCTTC CASSPGTLYGYTF once TRBJ1-2 NA TRBV14
TGTGCCAGCAGTCCGACCCCGACAGCAGTTAATGAAAAACTGTTTTTT CASSPTPTAVNEKLFF NA TRBJ1-4 NA TRBV27
TGTGCCAGCAGTTTCCTAGCGGGAGCCCCGGGGACCGGGGAGCTGTTTTTT CASSFLAGAPGTGELFF NA TRBJ2-2 TRBD2 TRBV28
TGTGCCTGGAGGAGGTTGGCCTCTGGAAACACCATATATTTT CAWRRLASGNTIYF NA TRBJ1-3 NA TRBV30
TGTGCCAGCAGTCCTCCCACTAATGGCGAGCAGTACTTC CASSPPTNGEQYF NA TRBJ2-7 NA TRBV6-5
TGTGCCAGCAGCTTCGCGGACAGGGGGGGGATAGGGGCTTTCTTT CASSFADRGGIGAFF NA TRBJ1-1 TRBD1 TRBV5-6
TGTGCCAGCAGAGCCGGGACAGGGGTCGGAAACACCATATATTTT CASRAGTGVGNTIYF NA TRBJ1-3 TRBD1 TRBV6-5
TGCGCCAGCTCCGTAGGACAGGGGGCTAGCGGGTACAATGAGCAGTTCTTC CASSVGQGASGYNEQFF NA TRBJ2-1 TRBD1 TRBV4-3
TGTGCCAGCAGCGTAGGTGGACAGATAAATGGCTACACCTTC CASSVGGQINGYTF NA TRBJ1-2 NA TRBV9
TGTGCCAGCAGACACAGGGGCGGCTCTGGAAACACCATATATTTT CASRHRGGSGNTIYF NA TRBJ1-3 TRBD1 TRBV2
TGTGCCAGCAGCTCGACAGGGGCGGCTAATGAAAAACTGTTTTTT CASSSTGAANEKLFF NA TRBJ1-4 TRBD1 TRBV7-6
TGTGCCAGCAGCACCCGGACAGGGAGAGCTTTCTTT CASSTRTGRAFF NA TRBJ1-1 TRBD1 TRBV9
TGTGCCAGCAGCCCGCGGTGGAGGGGCACTGAAGCTTTCTTT CASSPRWRGTEAFF NA TRBJ1-1 NA TRBV7-8
TGTGCCAGCACCGCAGGGTTAACTGAAGCTTTCTTT CASTAGLTEAFF few TRBJ1-1 NA TRBV28
TGTGCCAGCAGGGAGACAGCTTCGGGTGAAGCTTTCTTT CASRETASGEAFF NA TRBJ1-1 NA TRBV27
TGTGCCAGCAGGCGACTAGCTCGGGAGCAGTACTTC CASRRLAREQYF NA TRBJ2-7 TRBD2 TRBV2
TGTGCCAGTAGTTCGGGACAGTACAACTCTGGGGCCAACGTCCTGACTTTC CASSSGQYNSGANVLTF NA TRBJ2-6 TRBD1 TRBV19
TGTGCCACCAGCGTCGGGGGGGGCAGGAACTATGGCTACACCTTC CATSVGGGRNYGYTF NA TRBJ1-2 NA TRBV15
TGCGCCAGCACCCCGAGGGAGGACAGGGCTAACTATGGCTACACCTTC CASTPREDRANYGYTF NA TRBJ1-2 TRBD1 TRBV10-1
TGTGCCAGCAGCTTACGGTTCGCCACCGGGGAGCTGTTTTTT CASSLRFATGELFF NA TRBJ2-2 NA TRBV7-8
TGTGCCAGCAGCTCGTCGACAGGAAACTATGGCTACACCTTC CASSSSTGNYGYTF NA TRBJ1-2 NA TRBV7-9
TGCGCCAGCAGCCGAGGACTAGCGGGAGTATCCACCTACGAGCAGTACTTC CASSRGLAGVSTYEQYF NA TRBJ2-7 TRBD2 TRBV4-1
TGCGCCAGCTATGGGGGGGGGCTCGCCTACGAGCAGTACTTC CASYGGGLAYEQYF NA TRBJ2-7 NA TRBV5-1
TGTGCCAGCACCCTAAGACTAGCGGGATACACAGATACGCAGTATTTT CASTLRLAGYTDTQYF NA TRBJ2-3 TRBD2 TRBV2
TGTGCCAGCAGCCTGGGGCCCAGCTACGAGCAGTACTTC CASSLGPSYEQYF NA TRBJ2-7 NA TRBV6-5
TGTGCCAGCCGCCTCGGGGGGGACAATCAGCCCCAGCATTTT CASRLGGDNQPQHF once TRBJ1-5 NA TRBV6-5
TGCAGCGTTGAAGGTGACAGCTCTGGGGCCAACGTCCTGACTTTC CSVEGDSSGANVLTF once TRBJ2-6 NA TRBV29-1
TGCGCCAGCAGCCAAGATCGGGCAGGACTGGACAATGAGCAGTTCTTC CASSQDRAGLDNEQFF NA TRBJ2-1 NA TRBV4-3
TGTGCCAGCTACCAACAGGGGGCCCTCCTGAACACTGAAGCTTTCTTT CASYQQGALLNTEAFF NA TRBJ1-1 TRBD1 TRBV5-4
TGTGCCAGTTTACAGGGCGGCTTTAATCAGCCCCAGCATTTT CASLQGGFNQPQHF NA TRBJ1-5 NA TRBV19
TGTGCCAGCACCTCCGGGGAGATCGGGGAGCTGTTTTTT CASTSGEIGELFF NA TRBJ2-2 NA TRBV7-2
TGTGCCACCAGCAGAAACAGGGGGCAGAACGAAAAACTGTTTTTT CATSRNRGQNEKLFF NA TRBJ1-4 TRBD1 TRBV15
TGTGCCAGCAGCCAAATTGCGGGGGGGCCCCTCGTTGCTCCCTCCTACAATGAGCAGTTCTTC CASSQIAGGPLVAPSYNEQFF NA TRBJ2-1 TRBD2 TRBV4-2
TGTGCCAGCTCTCGGGTCTACGAGCAGTACTTC CASSRVYEQYF NA TRBJ2-7 NA TRBV2
TGTGCCAGCAGCTTAGTCCCCAGGGGCGCAAAAGAGACCCAGTACTTC CASSLVPRGAKETQYF NA TRBJ2-5 NA TRBV7-9
TGTGCCAGCAGCCCTCGGGGGAGCAGCTACAATGAGCAGTTCTTC CASSPRGSSYNEQFF NA TRBJ2-1 NA TRBV7-9
TGTGCCAGCAGCTTGGAGGACTCCCCTGAAGCTTTCTTT CASSLEDSPEAFF NA TRBJ1-1 NA TRBV13
TGTGCCAGCAGCACAGGACAGGGGGGTAATTCACCCCTCCACTTT CASSTGQGGNSPLHF NA TRBJ1-6 TRBD1 TRBV7-8
TGTGCCAGCAGTTCGGACCCGGGCCAAGGACTCAAAGGCAATCAGCCCCAGCATTTT CASSSDPGQGLKGNQPQHF few TRBJ1-5 NA TRBV27